This TCR beta chain was documented in a study of cytomegalovirus exposure and HLA in healthy donors. Study-level findings and limits: Most TCR sequences showed up rarely, but some public TCRs showed up in many donors.

Comments on this clone: Its antigen is as yet unknown.

Trimming cost V 5 bases and J 2 bases; bases outside gene matches: 14. Germline CDR1 SEHNR, CDR2 FQNEAQ (reference sequence). This CDR3 has 18 residues. Measured with immunoSEQ multiplex PCR; TCRdb has only the in-frame clones, and not every one. The sample shows 60,000 to 80,000 clones, about 94% of them seen only once. The genes are TRBV7-9 and TRBJ2-2, with 7 positions matching TRBD1. The source is a woman younger than 30 in good health and CMV-seropositive. Sequencing was performed on PBMCs. The CDR3, as DNA: TGTGCCAGCAGCCGCCTCCGGGACAGTTGGATCAACACCGGGGAGCTGTTTTTT. This gives the protein CASSRLRDSWINTGELFF.